The text below deals with one TCR beta chain. The antigen is undetermined. The sample has other DNA sequences that encode this CDR3 too. The data were taken from a study of shared clonotypes between healthy human individuals. Study information: CD4 naive and CD4 memory each took three plates per donor, while CD8 naive took two and CD8 memory one.

This CDR3 contains 13 residues. Deletions cut 6 bases from V and 2 bases from J, with 10 bases between. Germline CDR1 reads MNHNS; CDR2 reads SASEGT. The data were produced by immunoSEQ multiplex PCR, yet TCRdb's version contains in-frame clones alone and is incomplete. This table has millions of clones, 95% appearing once. The study's findings and limits: Incompleteness in sorted-subset sequencing, despite large depth, was shown by rarefaction.

This TCR was sampled from a man aged 18 to 29 in good health. The V gene is TRBV6-1, the J gene TRBJ1-1; D is unresolved. The specimen was naive CD4+ T cells sorted from blood. Subset indicated: CD45RA+ positively selected. The CDR3 sequence: CASSATGNTEAFF. CDR3 coding DNA: TGTGCCAGCAGCGCAACGGGAAACACTGAAGCTTTCTTT.